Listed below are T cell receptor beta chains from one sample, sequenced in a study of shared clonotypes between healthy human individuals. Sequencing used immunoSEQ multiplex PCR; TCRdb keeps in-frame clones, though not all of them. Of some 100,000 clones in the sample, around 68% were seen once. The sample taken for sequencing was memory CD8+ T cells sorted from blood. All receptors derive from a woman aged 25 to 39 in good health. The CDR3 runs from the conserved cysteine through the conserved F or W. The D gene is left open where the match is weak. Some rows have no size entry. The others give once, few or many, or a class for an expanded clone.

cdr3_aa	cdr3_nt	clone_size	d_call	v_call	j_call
CASSQQGTANTGELFF	TGCGCCAGCAGCCAACAAGGGACAGCGAACACCGGGGAGCTGTTTTTT	NA	TRBD1	TRBV4-1	TRBJ2-2
CASSPPASGAIEQFF	TGTGCCAGCAGTCCGCCTGCTAGCGGCGCTATTGAGCAGTTCTTC	many	TRBD2	TRBV6-5	TRBJ2-1
CASSVGSDLTYEQYF	TGTGCCAGCAGCGTAGGTTCGGATCTTACCTACGAGCAGTACTTC	NA	NA	TRBV9	TRBJ2-7
CASSQWVYTEAFF	TGTGCCAGTTCTCAGTGGGTGTACACTGAAGCTTTCTTT	many	NA	TRBV19	TRBJ1-1
CASSVTPRTGLSETQYF	TGTGCCAGCTCAGTCACCCCCCGGACAGGGTTGAGCGAGACCCAGTACTTC	NA	TRBD1	TRBV18	TRBJ2-5
CASSLGPEAFF	TGTGCCAGCAGTTTAGGGCCTGAAGCTTTCTTT	once	NA	TRBV27	TRBJ1-1
CRGRDWVDNEQFF	TGTCGCGGGAGGGACTGGGTCGACAATGAGCAGTTCTTC	few	TRBD2	TRBV30	TRBJ2-1
CASSLGVRGPSYEQYF	TGTGCCAGCAGCTTGGGAGTTCGAGGACCTTCCTACGAGCAGTACTTC	NA	NA	TRBV5-4	TRBJ2-7
CASSPSVQGAEQFF	TGTGCCAGCAGCCCCTCCGTACAGGGGGCTGAGCAGTTCTTC	NA	TRBD1	TRBV6-6	TRBJ2-1
CASSFGGEETQYF	TGTGCCAGCAGTTTCGGGGGAGAAGAGACCCAGTACTTC	NA	NA	TRBV28	TRBJ2-5
CASSQVFGDQETQYF	TGCGCCAGCAGCCAAGTTTTTGGAGACCAAGAGACCCAGTACTTC	many	NA	TRBV4-1	TRBJ2-5
CASSEGPTGPQGYEQYF	TGTGCCAGCAGTGAAGGCCCGACAGGACCCCAGGGCTACGAGCAGTACTTC	once	NA	TRBV25-1	TRBJ2-7